This T cell receptor beta chain originates from a study of response to subunit inactivated influenza vaccine. With 4 bases removed from V and 6 bases from J, the gap between germline ends came to 10 bases. Germline CDR1 MDHEN, CDR2 SYDVKM. The length of the CDR3 is 12 residues. Study results and caveats: Researchers suggested that each seasonal influenza vaccination recruits few new T cells.

This clonotype was seen repeatedly, ten times or more. Its antigen is unknown. TCRdb analysed the RT-PCR reads with MiXCR anew, one entry per CDR3 protein. The repertoire holds about 650,000 distinct CDR3 sequences, about 14% seen once, with about 7.6% in the top ten. This rearrangement joins TRBV28 to TRBJ2-7; D remains ambiguous. The origin of this receptor is a man in his forties or fifties who received an inactivated influenza vaccine. Here the sequenced sample was PBMCs from blood, taken 14 to 15 days before vaccination. The CDR3 protein is CASSSRTGEQYF. The DNA of the CDR3 is TGTGCCAGCAGTTCCCGAACCGGCGAGCAGTACTTC.